The clone carrying this T cell receptor beta chain occurred many times. Its antigen remains unidentified. The sequence runs out 3 residues before the end of the CDR3; the remainder is reconstructed from the germline J gene. This record belongs to a study of T cell clonality in common variable immunodeficiency. Some clones are missing from TCRdb's copy, which holds only in-frame ones; the method was immunoSEQ multiplex PCR. Observed in the sample are over 35,000 clones, none of them singletons. Study results and caveats: CVID subjects shared fewer TCRbeta clones than healthy controls did.

The CDR3 spans 15 residues. Germline V gene sequence: CDR1 DFQATT, CDR2 SNEGSKA (reference sequence). With V trimmed by 5 bases and J by 2 bases, 7 bases remained unmatched. Sample: peripheral blood mononuclear cells. This sequence originates from a person aged 18 to 70 in good health. This sequence joins TRBV20-1 and TRBJ2-7; TRBD2 aligns across 12 bases. The CDR3 bases that were read are TGCAGTGCTCTTGGACTAGCGGGGAGACCCTACGAG. It specifies CSALGLAGRPYE. The complete CDR3 sequence is CSALGLAGRPYEQYF.